This paragraph covers one T cell receptor (beta chain) sequence. This clone was seen only once. It has no known antigen specificity. Base qualities are not at hand, and no much larger clone is one base apart. These data come from a study of regulatory dendritic cells for organ transplantation (TCRdb year 2017). Background for the entire study: To make regulatory dendritic cells, monocytes were cultured with vitamin D3 on days 0 and 4, plus IL-10 on day 4. The TCRbeta repertoires of sorted naive and memory CD4+ and CD8+ T cells were sequenced before and after allostimulation with regulatory or mature dendritic cells. To evaluate the response of the DCs to a potent maturation-inducing agent, LPS was added to DC cultures on day 6. Study-wide findings and limitations: Only a couple of subjects were sequenced, and the authors noted considerable between-individual heterogeneity in the alloreactive memory CD8+ T cell pool. In both subjects, allostimulation led to expansion of memory CD8+ clones, though the expansion induced by regulatory dendritic cells appeared to be more limited than that induced by mature dendritic cells. Among the resting subsets, memory CD8+ T cells contained the most alloreactive TCR clonotypes. Highly diverse repertoires were observed in naive CD4+ and CD8+ T cells, whereas lower diversity was observed in memory cells, and the most oligoclonal repertoires were found in memory CD8+ cells.

A multiplexed two-step PCR with Vbeta-specific forward primers and Jbeta-specific reverse primers was used to amplify the TCRbeta CDR3 regions. TCRbeta libraries were sequenced on an Illumina instrument through the immunoSEQ service. On the authors' methods: IMGT annotation was used to assign V, D and J genes, and synthetic CDR3 analogues were used to correct the counts for multiplex PCR bias. The immunoSEQ Analyzer calculated repertoire clonality as one minus the normalized Shannon entropy. Fisher's exact test with Benjamini-Hochberg false discovery rate control was used to define clonal expansion, with two-tailed P<0.01. TCRdb carries this immuneACCESS record with in-frame sequences only. Its versions omit some clonotypes, under half of them owing to an unresolved V gene in the studies checked, with the rest unexplained. That table is the source of V, J and clone size, and D and trimming were worked out from the DNA. This sample lists 9,500 to 11,000 clones; roughly four fifths were detected once. The ten largest clones take up around 2.8% of the sample.

Sorted T cell subsets were CFSE-labeled and co-cultured for approximately 5 days with allogeneic regulatory or mature dendritic cells at a 1:10 DC:T ratio. FACS was used to sort CD4+ or CD8+ cells into naive T cells, defined as CD45RA+, and memory T cells, defined as CD45RO+. Two healthy control subjects provided the T cells used for TCR sequencing. The Qiagen DNeasy Blood & Tissue Kit was used for extraction of genomic DNA. The CDR1 and CDR2 encoded by the germline V gene are KGHSH and LQKENI. The CDR3 has 13 amino acids, counting the end cysteine and phenylalanine. The retained sequence is limited to the CDR3, 39 bases, with the frame set at the first base. V is trimmed back by 4 bases and J by 8 bases, and the junction contains 2 bases that no gene match accounts for.

The TCR sequence derives from a human donor in good health. What was sequenced was memory CD4+ T cells from blood cultured with regulatory dendritic cells. In light of the paper, this sample's cell subset or site label describes: CD45RO+ memory T cells. The chain joins TRBV18 to TRBJ1-4; 9 middle bases align to TRBD1. The nucleotide sequence is given as TGTGCCAGCTCACGGACAGGGGAGGAAAAACTGTTTTTT. This gives the protein CASSRTGEEKLFF.